The T cell receptor beta chain described here comes from a study of control samples from healthy donors and cancer patients. TCRdb keeps only in-frame clones here, not all; method: immunoSEQ multiplex PCR. The data show 35,000 to 45,000 clones, over 80% seen once. The CDR3 is 15 amino acids. The V gene lost 2 bases and the J gene lost 0 bases, with 8 bases spanning the gap. CDR1 MNHEY and CDR2 SVGEGT come from the germline V gene. This clone came up once. Other DNA sequences in the same sample also yield this CDR3. Material for sequencing was blood. The source is a man in his fifties or sixties in good health. The V and J genes are TRBV6-2 or TRBV6-3 and TRBJ1-5; no clear D. This CDR3 is CASSYGDTSNQPQHF. The CDR3 DNA is TGTGCCAGCAGTTACGGGGATACTAGCAATCAGCCCCAGCATTTT.